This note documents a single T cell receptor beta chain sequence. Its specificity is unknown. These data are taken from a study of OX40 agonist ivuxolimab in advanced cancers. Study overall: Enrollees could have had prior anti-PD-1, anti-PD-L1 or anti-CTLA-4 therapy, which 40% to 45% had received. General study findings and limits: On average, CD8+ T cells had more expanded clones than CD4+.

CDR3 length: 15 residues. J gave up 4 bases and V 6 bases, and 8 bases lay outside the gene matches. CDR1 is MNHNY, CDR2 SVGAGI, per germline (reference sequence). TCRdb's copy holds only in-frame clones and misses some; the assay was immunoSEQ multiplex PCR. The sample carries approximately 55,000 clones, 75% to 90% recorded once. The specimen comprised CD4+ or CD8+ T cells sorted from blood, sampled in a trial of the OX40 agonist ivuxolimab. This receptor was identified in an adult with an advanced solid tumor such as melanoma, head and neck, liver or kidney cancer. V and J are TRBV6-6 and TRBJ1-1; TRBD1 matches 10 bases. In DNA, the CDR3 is TGTGCCAGCAGACAAGGGACAGGGGCGTCCACTGAAGCTTTCTTT. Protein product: CASRQGTGASTEAFF.